This section outlines one T cell receptor (beta chain) sequence together with its context. The antigen remains unidentified. The record originates from a study of T cells in localized non-small cell lung cancer. Broader study findings: It remains possible that heterogeneity exists, since only one tumor region was sequenced. Adjacent lung had a median about 55 of the 100 largest tumor clones. Elevated blood T cell density was associated with longer overall survival. Clonality peaked in uninvolved adjacent lung rather than tumor.

Using immunoSEQ multiplex PCR, the repertoire was profiled, and TCRdb retains in-frame clones only, with some absent. The sample records about 28,000 clones, approximately 86% being singletons. CDR1 and CDR2 from the germline V gene are LNHDA and SQIVND (reference sequence). The V gene end was trimmed by 10 bases and the J gene end by 6 bases; junction bases not matched to a gene: 7. This CDR3 has 13 residues. The sequences come from peripheral blood, collected before any cancer treatment. This TCR derives from a male donor aged 60 or over with stage I lung adenocarcinoma. The V call is TRBV19, the J call TRBJ1-4, with 8 bases fitting TRBD1. CDR3 nucleotide sequence: TGTGCCACAAGGGACAGGAGGGATGAAAAACTGTTTTTT. It specifies CATRDRRDEKLFF. Using reference TRBV19 and TRBJ1-4 for the parts outside the CDR3, the full variable domain is DGGITQSPKYLFRKEGQNVTLSCEQNLNHDAMYWYRQDPGQGLRLIYYSQIVNDFQKGDIAEGYSVSREKKESFPLTVTSAQKNPTAFYLCATRDRRDEKLFFGSGTQLSVL.